The 16 T cell receptor beta chains below come from one sample, sequenced in a study of blood T cell repertoires in COVID-19 (dated by TCRdb to about 2020). The protocol used for the library was the immunoSEQ multiplex PCR assay. TCRdb took this table from immuneACCESS and kept in-frame rearrangements with V and J called. Such tables lack part of the clones; where checked against another copy, unresolved V genes explain under half of the gap, and the rest is unexplained. Within this sample are about 120,000 clones, with around 85% of them counted one time only. The top ten constitute roughly 1.6% of the sample. The specimen sequenced was peripheral blood. The receptors shown here come from a man in his fifties or sixties with acute or convalescent COVID-19.

The chain has TRBV15 and TRBJ1-1; D ambiguous. The CDR3 has 15 amino acids. Germline CDR1 reads LNHNV; CDR2 reads YYDKDF (reference sequence). Trimming removed 0 bases at V and 4 bases at J, with 12 bases between. CDR3 nucleotides: TGTGCCACCAGCAGAGATCTGGAGGTGGCCACTGAAGCTTTCTTT. Protein sequence: CATSRDLEVATEAFF.

The rearrangement joins TRBV9 to TRBJ2-7; 7 nucleotides align to TRBD1. CDR3 length: 15 amino acids. From germline, CDR1 is SGDLS and CDR2 YYNGEE. The ends lost 3 bases at V and 5 bases at J; junction bases unmatched: 11. DNA of the CDR3: TGTGCCAGCAGCGCCCCGACAGGGCCCCCGGACGAGCAGTACTTC. Translation: CASSAPTGPPDEQYF. Based on the CDR3 plus reference TRBV9 and TRBJ2-7, the full variable domain is DSGVTQTPKHLITATGQRVTLRCSPRSGDLSVYWYQQSLDQGLQFLIQYYNGEERAKGNILERFSAQQFPDLHSELNLSSLELGDSALYFCASSAPTGPPDEQYFGPGTRLTVT.

This clone was observed a handful of times. The V gene is TRBV10-3, the J gene TRBJ1-3; tentative D call: TRBD1 (6 bases). The CDR3 extends over 13 amino acids. The V gene's germline CDR1 is ENHRY and CDR2 SYGVKD. Trimming stripped 8 bases from V and 4 bases from J, with 12 bases between. This chain's CDR3 is CAILEQGGNTIYF. CDR3 DNA: TGTGCCATCCTTGAACAGGGAGGAAACACCATATATTTT.

The CDR3 nucleotides are TGTGCCAGCAGTCCTTCTAGCGGGGAGTTCACAGATACGCAGTATTTT. It codes for CASSPSSGEFTDTQYF. This sequence joins TRBV27 and TRBJ2-3; 9 nucleotides align to TRBD2. With 5 bases clipped from V and 2 bases from J, the junction kept 8 bases outside the gene matches. CDR1 is MNHEY, CDR2 SMNVEV, per germline (reference sequence). The CDR3 is 16 amino acids.

The genes are TRBV5-4 and TRBJ2-6; D unclear. V lost 4 bases and J lost 3, with 2 bases in between. The CDR3 runs 12 residues. Per the germline V gene, CDR1 is SGHNT and CDR2 is YYREEE (reference sequence). The CDR3 loop is CASSRGANVLTF. As DNA, the CDR3 is TGTGCCAGCAGCCGTGGGGCCAACGTCCTGACTTTC. Looking up the rest from reference TRBV5-4 and TRBJ2-6 gives the full variable domain: ETGVTQSPTHLIKTRGQQVTLRCSSQSGHNTVSWYQQALGQGPQFIFQYYREEENGRGNFPPRFSGLQFPNYSSELNVNALELDDSALYLCASSRGANVLTFGAGSRLTVL.

The chain employs TRBV19 and TRBJ1-1; 9 nucleotides agree with TRBD1. The V segment lost 6 bases and the J segment 10 bases; nucleotides outside the gene matches: 12. The length of the CDR3 is 14 residues. CDR1 and CDR2 from the germline V gene are LNHDA and SQIVND (reference sequence). The CDR3 reads CASRPRDREEGAFF. CDR3 DNA: TGTGCCAGTAGGCCACGGGACAGGGAGGAAGGAGCTTTCTTT.

A single count supports this clone. This chain links TRBV19 with TRBJ1-3; a weak D match, TRBD1 (6 bases). Germline loops: CDR1 LNHDA, CDR2 SQIVND (reference sequence). V dropped 5 bases and J dropped 0 bases, with 17 bases sitting between them. The CDR3 totals 17 residues. CDR3 sequence (DNA): TGTGCCAGTAGTCCAGACAGGTTTCCGAGCTCTGGAAACACCATATATTTT. This codes for CASSPDRFPSSGNTIYF.

A few counts support this clone. This rearrangement joins TRBV19 to TRBJ1-6; 7 bases are a match to TRBD1. CDR1 and CDR2 from the germline V gene are LNHDA and SQIVND (reference sequence). This CDR3 region has 15 residues. J lost 6 bases, V lost 4 bases, and 6 bases had no gene match. This CDR3 is CASSTAQGTNSPLHF. CDR3 bases: TGTGCCAGTAGTACAGCACAGGGGACTAATTCACCCCTCCACTTT.

The chain uses TRBV5-1 and TRBJ1-2, with 10 bases fitting TRBD1. The V segment lost 2 bases and the J segment 4 bases; nucleotides outside the gene matches: 5. This CDR3 has 15 residues. CDR1 and CDR2 (germline): SGHRS, YFSETQ. The CDR3 spells CASSLDRGRGYGYTF. The CDR3 coding sequence is TGCGCCAGCAGCTTAGACAGGGGGCGAGGCTATGGCTACACCTTC.

The V and J genes are TRBV11-2 and TRBJ2-7; 8 bases are shared with TRBD2. This CDR3 comprises 15 residues. CDR1 and CDR2 (germline): SGHAT, FQNNGV. J lost 5 bases, V lost 1 base, and 7 bases had no gene match. This chain's CDR3 is CASSLGVGTSHEQYV. CDR3 sequence (DNA): TGTGCCAGCAGCTTAGGAGTGGGGACTAGTCACGAGCAGTACGTC.

The rearrangement links TRBV5-1 to TRBJ1-3, with unresolved D. The CDR3 is 16 amino acids. Germline-derived CDR1 and CDR2 are SGHRS and YFSETQ. Trimming removed 0 bases from V and 2 bases from J, with 12 bases in between. The CDR3 DNA sequence: TGCGCCAGCAGCTTGGGTCGGTACGAGCCTGGAAACACCATATATTTT. Protein sequence: CASSLGRYEPGNTIYF.

The table lists this clone with a few counts. The genes are TRBV4-2 and TRBJ2-1; 12 positions match TRBD2. The CDR3 is made up of 16 amino acids. Trimming cost V 4 bases and J 9 bases; bases outside gene matches: 10. CDR1 and CDR2 from the germline V gene are LGHNA and YNFKEQ. CDR3 bases: TGTGCCAGCAGCCCGGCAACTAGCGGGGGGCCTTCTGAGCAGTTCTTC. Its protein product is CASSPATSGGPSEQFF.

This chain uses TRBV12-3 or TRBV12-4 with TRBJ1-5; no definite D call. V shed 6 bases and J shed 4 bases, with 10 bases lying between them. The CDR3 sequence is 13 residues long. CDR3 coding DNA: TGTGCCAGCAGCCCAGATGAAAATCAGCCCCAGCATTTT. Translation gives CASSPDENQPQHF.

This clone was found once. The chain is built from TRBV6-6 and TRBJ1-6, with 9 bases matching TRBD1. Germline CDR1 is MNHNY and CDR2 is SVGAGI (reference sequence). J lost 8 bases, V lost 9 bases, and 8 bases had no gene match. The length of the CDR3 is 14 residues. CDR3: CASGGTGGDSPLHF. CDR3 coding DNA: TGTGCCAGTGGGGGAACAGGGGGCGATTCACCCCTCCACTTT.

The chain has TRBV5-1 and TRBJ2-7; 12 nucleotides match TRBD1. The CDR3 is made up of 16 amino acids. V lost 0 bases to trimming and J lost 6 bases; unmatched junction nucleotides: 7. Germline assignment: CDR1 SGHRS and CDR2 YFSETQ. This CDR3 reads CASSLVPGTGGSEQYF. The CDR3 region has the DNA TGCGCCAGCAGCTTGGTACCAGGGACAGGGGGCAGCGAGCAGTACTTC.

J is TRBJ1-1 and V is TRBV2, with D perhaps TRBD1 (5 bases). Trimming shortened V by 6 bases and J by 4 bases, and 15 bases separated the two germline ends. This CDR3 is built from 14 residues. CDR1 is SNHLY, CDR2 FYNNEI, per germline. The CDR3 reads CASRVSGDPTEAFF. CDR3 in DNA: TGTGCCAGCAGAGTATCGGGGGACCCCACTGAAGCTTTCTTT.